This T cell receptor beta chain was profiled in a study of blood T cell repertoires in COVID-19. Study-wide background: The United States, Italy and Spain supplied acute and convalescent COVID-19 samples. From T cells, B-cell-depleted T cells, or PBMCs came the material, which was cDNA or gDNA.

Authors' analysis steps: From reference gene primer amplification, estimates of nucleated cell counts were derived. Generated by immunoSEQ multiplex PCR, the TCRdb table keeps only in-frame clones and is missing some. D and trimming come from the DNA, and the V and J calls and clone size come from that table. The table records hundreds of thousands of clones, about 80% of them present only once. The germline V gene has CDR1 SGHDT and CDR2 YYEEEE. The V gene end was trimmed by 0 bases and the J gene end by 3 bases; junction bases not matched to a gene: 9. CDR3 length: 18 amino acids. The sequenced sample consisted of peripheral blood. V and J are TRBV5-6 and TRBJ2-2; 9 bases agree with TRBD2. The TCR originated in a woman of 80 years or more with acute or convalescent COVID-19. CDR3 residues: CASSLGLAELADTGELFF. In DNA form, the CDR3 reads TGTGCCAGCAGCTTGGGACTAGCGGAATTGGCGGACACCGGGGAGCTGTTTTTT.